What follows are 7 T cell receptor beta chains derived from one specimen sequenced in a study of T-cell reconstitution after alpha-beta-depleted transplantation in children. A TCRbeta library incorporating unique molecular identifiers was prepared. From the PCR reads, TCRdb called clonotypes with MiXCR, one entry per CDR3 protein. The sample yields 600,000 to 800,000 distinct CDR3 sequences, around 12% seen once. The material was PBMCs, obtained before TCRalphabeta/CD19-depleted stem cell transplant. These receptors were taken from a girl aged 2 to 10 with congenital amegakaryocytic thrombocytopenia, due to receive a stem cell transplant.

This clonotype was recorded many times. J is TRBJ1-2 and V is TRBV6-5, with D unresolved. The CDR3 has 19 amino acids. Germline CDR1 reads MNHEY; CDR2 reads SVGAGI. The V gene lost 1 base and the J gene lost 0 bases, with 21 bases spanning the gap. The CDR3 reads CASSYWRAGVSLANYGYTF. CDR3 bases: TGTGCCAGCAGTTACTGGAGGGCAGGCGTCTCTTTAGCTAACTATGGCTACACCTTC.

In this sample, this clonotype turned up many times. J is TRBJ2-1 and V is TRBV5-6; 9 bases are a match to TRBD2. The CDR3 runs 15 residues. Trimming took 10 bases from V and 5 from J; bases not matched to a gene: 13. Germline CDR1 is SGHDT and CDR2 is YYEEEE. Here the CDR3 reads CALKEPSGTHNEQFF. The CDR3 bases are TGTGCCCTGAAAGAACCTAGCGGGACACACAATGAGCAGTTCTTC.

V usage is TRBV12-3 or TRBV12-4 and J usage is TRBJ1-1; TRBD1 is a possible D gene (6 bases). This CDR3 comprises 13 residues. With 7 bases removed from V and 5 bases from J, the gap between germline ends came to 14 bases. CDR3 bases: TGTGCCAGCAAAGACAGGACGATTACTGAAGCTTTCTTT. Amino acids: CASKDRTITEAFF.

This clonotype appeared many times. The J gene is TRBJ2-1, the V gene TRBV20-1; 9 bases map to TRBD2. Germline V gene data show CDR1 as DFQATT and CDR2 as SNEGSKA (reference sequence). The length of the CDR3 is 16 residues. Unmatched junction bases numbered 6, after V lost 0 bases and J lost 3 bases. The CDR3 spells CSARDLVAGVYNEQFF. In DNA, the CDR3 is TGCAGTGCTAGAGACCTAGTAGCGGGAGTCTACAATGAGCAGTTCTTC.

J is TRBJ2-3 and V is TRBV5-1; unclear D gene. Germline-derived CDR1 and CDR2 are SGHRS and YFSETQ. CDR3 length equals 14 residues. Trimming shortened V by 4 bases and J by 0 bases, and 9 bases separated the two germline ends. The CDR3 region is CASSPEPSTDTQYF. The CDR3, as DNA: TGCGCCAGCAGCCCGGAACCTAGCACAGATACGCAGTATTTT.

This chain connects TRBV5-1 to TRBJ2-7, with D unclear. The CDR3 covers 13 residues. Germline V CDR1 and CDR2: SGHRS, YFSETQ. Between the trimmed V and J ends, which lost 0 bases and 3 bases, there was a span of 7 bases. CDR3 coding DNA: TGCGCCAGCAGCTTGGAGGTGGGCTACGAGCAGTACTTC. Amino acids: CASSLEVGYEQYF.

A note on this clonotype: With a much larger clone just one base away, this may be a read error. The rearrangement links TRBV27 to TRBJ1-5; 9 bases are shared with TRBD1. Germline V gene lookup returns CDR1 MNHEY and CDR2 SMNVEV (reference sequence). The CDR3 length is 15 residues. The CDR3 bases are TGTGCCACCAGTTTTTGGGGACAGGGAGGACAGCCCCAGCATTTT. Residues: CATSFWGQGGQPQHF.